Below, 15 T cell receptor beta chains from the same sample are listed, as sequenced in a study of blood T cell repertoires in COVID-19. The repertoire was sequenced with immunoSEQ multiplex PCR; TCRdb's copy has only in-frame clones and lacks some. The sample carries 200,000 to 250,000 clones, 90% to 95% recorded once. Sequencing was done on a sample of peripheral blood. All receptors derive from a man aged 60-69 years with COVID-19, enrolled during active disease.

This chain links TRBV11-2 with TRBJ1-2; maybe TRBD1 (5 bases). The CDR3 covers 15 residues. Germline CDR1 and CDR2: SGHAT and FQNNGV. V was cut by 1 base and J by 4 bases, with 13 bases left in between. The CDR3 region is CASSLGDAQGYGYTF. CDR3 DNA sequence: TGTGCCAGCAGCTTAGGAGACGCTCAGGGCTATGGCTACACCTTC.

The CDR3 bases are TGTGCCAGTAGTCCACCAGTAGGAGCTAACTATGGCTACACCTTC. As protein: CASSPPVGANYGYTF. The rearrangement joins TRBV19 to TRBJ1-2; D gene unclear. V lost 5 bases, J lost 0 bases, and 13 bases lay in between. Per the germline V gene, CDR1 is LNHDA and CDR2 is SQIVND (reference sequence). The CDR3 consists of 15 residues. Full variable domain (missing parts from reference TRBV19 and TRBJ1-2): DGGITQSPKYLFRKEGQNVTLSCEQNLNHDAMYWYRQDPGQGLRLIYYSQIVNDFQKGDIAEGYSVSREKKESFPLTVTSAQKNPTAFYLCASSPPVGANYGYTFGSGTRLTVV.

The chain uses TRBV28 and TRBJ1-1; TRBD1 matches at 7 bases. V gave up 6 bases and J gave up 7 bases; unmatched junction bases: 11. The germline V gene has CDR1 MDHEN and CDR2 SYDVKM. This CDR3 has 14 amino acids. CDR3 DNA: TGTGCCAGCAGACCGGACAGGCTAGGTGGTGAAGCTTTCTTT. Translating gives CASRPDRLGGEAFF.

The chain has TRBV12-3 or TRBV12-4 and TRBJ1-2; 7 bases align to TRBD1. This CDR3 has 13 residues. Trimming cost V 5 bases and J 5 bases; bases outside gene matches: 5. CDR3 protein: CASSLQGSYGYTF. In DNA, the CDR3 is TGTGCCAGCAGTCTACAGGGGTCGTATGGCTACACCTTC.

The J gene is TRBJ2-7, the V gene TRBV14, with TRBD2 matching over 7 bases. Trimming removed 2 bases from V and 0 bases from J; junction bases left unmatched: 4. The CDR3 runs 15 residues. The germline V gene has CDR1 SGHDN and CDR2 FVKESK. The CDR3 sequence: CASSQSGGSSYEQYF. Written as DNA, the CDR3 is TGTGCCAGCAGCCAATCCGGGGGGAGCTCCTACGAGCAGTACTTC.

The genes are TRBV2 and TRBJ2-1; possibly TRBD2 for D (7 bases). The CDR3 is made up of 15 amino acids. The V and J ends lost 0 bases and 5 bases respectively, with 11 bases between them. Germline CDR1 and CDR2: SNHLY and FYNNEI. As DNA, the CDR3 is TGTGCCAGCAGTGAAGCAGGGGGGGTGGACAATGAGCAGTTCTTC. It translates to CASSEAGGVDNEQFF. Based on the CDR3 plus reference TRBV2 and TRBJ2-1, the full variable domain is EPEVTQTPSHQVTQMGQEVILRCVPISNHLYFYWYRQILGQKVEFLVSFYNNEISEKSEIFDDQFSVERPDGSNFTLKIRSTKLEDSAMYFCASSEAGGVDNEQFFGPGTRLTVL.

The rearrangement links TRBV5-4 to TRBJ2-5; 9 nucleotides align to TRBD2. V gave up 2 bases and J gave up 5 bases; unmatched junction bases: 7. This CDR3 is built from 15 residues. In germline, CDR1 is SGHNT, CDR2 YYREEE (reference sequence). The CDR3 loop is CASSFAGGPRETQYF. Written as DNA, the CDR3 is TGTGCCAGCAGCTTCGCGGGGGGGCCCCGGGAGACCCAGTACTTC.

J is TRBJ2-3 and V is TRBV11-2, with D perhaps TRBD2 (6 bases). CDR1 and CDR2 (germline): SGHAT, FQNNGV. V was cut by 0 bases and J by 0 bases, with 13 bases left in between. This CDR3 region has 17 residues. The CDR3 reads CASSLDLTGASTDTQYF. As DNA, the CDR3 is TGTGCCAGCAGCTTAGATTTGACGGGAGCTAGCACAGATACGCAGTATTTT.

This clone has just a few counts. The chain links TRBV4-3 to TRBJ2-3; 10 bases match TRBD2. J was trimmed by 4 bases and V by 1 base; bases with no gene match: 5. Germline V CDR1 and CDR2: LGHNA, YSLEER. There are 16 residues in the CDR3. Here the CDR3 reads CASSQALAGVSDTQYF. The CDR3 DNA reads TGCGCCAGCAGCCAAGCCCTAGCGGGAGTTTCAGATACGCAGTATTTT.

The rearrangement uses TRBV12-5 and TRBJ2-7; TRBD1 matches 8 bases. The V gene's germline CDR1 is LGHNT and CDR2 FRNRAP. The CDR3 contains 13 residues. Trimming took 6 bases from V and 2 from J; bases not matched to a gene: 3. The CDR3: CASGLTGAYEQYF. DNA for the CDR3: TGTGCTAGTGGCCTGACAGGGGCCTACGAGCAGTACTTC.

The J gene is TRBJ2-4, the V gene TRBV21-1; the table's TRBD1 call for D was not verified on the DNA. TRBV21-1 counts as a pseudogene. The CDR3 is made up of 14 amino acids. In nucleotides, the CDR3 is TGTGCCAGCAGCATACCGTGCAGGGGAAACATTCAGTACTTC. Protein product: CASSIPCRGNIQYF.

This sequence joins TRBV7-9 and TRBJ2-3; D might be TRBD2 (5 bases). V lost 5 bases to trimming and J lost 2 bases, with 8 bases between them. Germline V CDR1 and CDR2: SEHNR, FQNEAQ (reference sequence). CDR3 size: 13 residues. As DNA, the CDR3 is TGTGCCAGCAGCGCCGGACTCACAGATACGCAGTATTTT. Encoded protein: CASSAGLTDTQYF.

V is TRBV2 and J is TRBJ1-6; 7 nucleotides line up with TRBD1. V was pared by 6 bases and J by 6 bases, with 14 bases of the junction left unmatched. This CDR3 is 17 amino acids long. Germline V lookup: CDR1 SNHLY, CDR2 FYNNEI. CDR3 amino acids: CASSAWMGQPINSPLHF. The CDR3 nucleotides read TGTGCCAGCAGCGCCTGGATGGGACAGCCGATTAATTCACCCCTCCACTTT. The full variable domain, rest sourced from reference TRBV2 and TRBJ1-6, is EPEVTQTPSHQVTQMGQEVILRCVPISNHLYFYWYRQILGQKVEFLVSFYNNEISEKSEIFDDQFSVERPDGSNFTLKIRSTKLEDSAMYFCASSAWMGQPINSPLHFGNGTRLTVT.

This clone was detected only once. The same CDR3 can be traced to other DNA sequences in this sample. V gene TRBV11-2 combines with J gene TRBJ2-3; D ambiguous. The V gene's germline CDR1 is SGHAT and CDR2 FQNNGV. The length of the CDR3 is 12 residues. This chain's CDR3 is CASTPSTDTQYF. CDR3 in DNA: TGTGCTTCGACTCCTAGCACAGATACGCAGTATTTT.

This rearrangement joins TRBV11-2 to TRBJ2-5; D not certain. The CDR3 runs 14 residues. Trimming removed 5 bases at V and 5 bases at J, with 15 bases between. The germline V gene has CDR1 SGHAT and CDR2 FQNNGV. The CDR3 protein is CASSGPGYRETQYF. As DNA, the CDR3 is TGTGCCAGCAGCGGCCCCGGGTACCGGGAGACCCAGTACTTC.